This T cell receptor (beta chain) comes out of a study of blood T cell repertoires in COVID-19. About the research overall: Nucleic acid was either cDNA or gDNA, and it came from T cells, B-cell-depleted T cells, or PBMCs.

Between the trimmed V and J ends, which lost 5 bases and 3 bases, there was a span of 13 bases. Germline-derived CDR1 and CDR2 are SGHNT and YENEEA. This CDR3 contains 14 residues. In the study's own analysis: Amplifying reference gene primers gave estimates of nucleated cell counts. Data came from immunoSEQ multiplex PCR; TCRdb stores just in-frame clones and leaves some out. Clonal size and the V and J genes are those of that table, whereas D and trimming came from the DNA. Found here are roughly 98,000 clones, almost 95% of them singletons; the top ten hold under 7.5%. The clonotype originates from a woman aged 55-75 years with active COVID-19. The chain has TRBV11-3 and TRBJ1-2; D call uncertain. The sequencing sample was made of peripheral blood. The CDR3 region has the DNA TGTGCCAGCAGCCCCCGGAGCTTCCACTATGGCTACACCTTC. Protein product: CASSPRSFHYGYTF.